The rows below give T cell receptor beta chains drawn from one sample of a study of cytotoxic CD8 clonotypes in ibrutinib-treated CLL. The assay was immunoSEQ multiplex PCR, and TCRdb's table has in-frame clones only and misses some. The data show around 97,000 clones, with approximately 82% seen just once and 25% to 40% held by the top ten. Sequencing used PBMCs, obtained after 12 months of ibrutinib treatment. The source of these receptors is a human donor with chronic lymphocytic leukemia. The CDR3 runs from the conserved cysteine through the conserved F or W. A D gene is named only where the DNA matches it firmly. Rows give clone size only sometimes, using once, few, many, or a class for an expanded clone.

V gene: TRBV7-2; J gene: TRBJ2-1; clone size: -; CDR3 length: 16; D gene: TRBD2; CDR3 DNA: TGTGCCAGCAGCTCACGACTAGCGGGGGGGCCGGGTGAGCAGTTCTTC; CDR3 protein: CASSSRLAGGPGEQFF
V gene: TRBV6-5; J gene: TRBJ1-2; clone size: few; CDR3 length: 11; D gene: -; CDR3 DNA: TGTGCCAGCAGTTCGGGCTATGGCTACACCTTC; CDR3 protein: CASSSGYGYTF
V gene: TRBV6-6; J gene: TRBJ1-1; clone size: -; CDR3 length: 16; D gene: -; CDR3 DNA: TGTGCCAGCAGTAGGCAGGGGATGCCCCTGAACACTGAAGCTTTCTTT; CDR3 protein: CASSRQGMPLNTEAFF
V gene: TRBV29-1; J gene: TRBJ2-3; clone size: -; CDR3 length: 12; D gene: -; CDR3 DNA: TGCAGCGGGGGGTTTAGCACAGATACGCAGTATTTT; CDR3 protein: CSGGFSTDTQYF
V gene: TRBV7-9; J gene: TRBJ1-1; clone size: medium-sized; CDR3 length: 13; D gene: -; CDR3 DNA: TGTGCCAGCAGCTTAGAAGGGATTACTGAAGCTTTCTTT; CDR3 protein: CASSLEGITEAFF
V gene: TRBV6-1; J gene: TRBJ1-5; clone size: -; CDR3 length: 15; D gene: -; CDR3 DNA: TGTGCCAGCAGCAGGTCTTTGGTCGGCAATCAGCCCCAGCATTTT; CDR3 protein: CASSRSLVGNQPQHF
V gene: TRBV30; J gene: TRBJ2-5; clone size: -; CDR3 length: 13; D gene: -; CDR3 DNA: TGTGCCTGGAGTATGTCGCCGCAAGAGACCCAGTACTTC; CDR3 protein: CAWSMSPQETQYF
V gene: TRBV2; J gene: TRBJ1-5; clone size: -; CDR3 length: 14; D gene: -; CDR3 DNA: TGTGCCAGCAGGGTCACAGGGAGGGGTCAGCCCCAGCATTTT; CDR3 protein: CASRVTGRGQPQHF
V gene: TRBV6-1; J gene: TRBJ2-5; clone size: -; CDR3 length: 17; D gene: -; CDR3 DNA: TGTGCCAGCAGTGAAATCAGGGTCTACACCCGGAGGGAGACCCAGTACTTC; CDR3 protein: CASSEIRVYTRRETQYF
V gene: TRBV9; J gene: TRBJ2-2; clone size: few; CDR3 length: 15; D gene: -; CDR3 DNA: TGTGCCAGCAGCATGATAGGGGCGCTCACCGGGGAGCTGTTTTTT; CDR3 protein: CASSMIGALTGELFF
V gene: TRBV6-6; J gene: TRBJ2-1; clone size: -; CDR3 length: 13; D gene: -; CDR3 DNA: TGTGCCAGCAGTGAGGACAGCTACAATGAGCAGTTCTTC; CDR3 protein: CASSEDSYNEQFF
V gene: TRBV2; J gene: TRBJ1-2; clone size: few; CDR3 length: 16; D gene: TRBD1; CDR3 DNA: TGTGCCAGCAGCCTAAGCCAGGGGGTAGCTAACTATGGCTACACCTTC; CDR3 protein: CASSLSQGVANYGYTF
V gene: TRBV29-1; J gene: TRBJ2-3; clone size: -; CDR3 length: 12; D gene: -; CDR3 DNA: TGCAGCGTTGAGACAGGCACAGATACGCAGTATTTT; CDR3 protein: CSVETGTDTQYF
V gene: TRBV11-3; J gene: TRBJ2-3; clone size: -; CDR3 length: 15; D gene: TRBD2; CDR3 DNA: TGTGCCAGCAGCTTAGTAGCGGGGGCTCCAGATACGCAGTATTTT; CDR3 protein: CASSLVAGAPDTQYF
V gene: TRBV4-3; J gene: TRBJ1-1; clone size: -; CDR3 length: 13; D gene: -; CDR3 DNA: TGCGCCAGCAGCCAAGATCTAGCAGGTGGTTCTTTCTTT; CDR3 protein: CASSQDLAGGSFF
V gene: TRBV7-7; J gene: TRBJ1-2; clone size: once; CDR3 length: 14; D gene: -; CDR3 DNA: TGTGCTAGCAGCTTAGCAATCCAGGGCTATGGCTACACCTTC; CDR3 protein: CASSLAIQGYGYTF
V gene: TRBV30; J gene: TRBJ2-3; clone size: -; CDR3 length: 17; D gene: -; CDR3 DNA: TGTGCCTGGAGTTCGGCGGGGGCCAAAACGATCACAGATACGCAGTATTTT; CDR3 protein: CAWSSAGAKTITDTQYF
V gene: TRBV7-3; J gene: TRBJ2-6; clone size: -; CDR3 length: 15; D gene: -; CDR3 DNA: TGTGCCAGCAGCTTAGGAGAAACAGGGGCCAACGTCCTGACTTTC; CDR3 protein: CASSLGETGANVLTF
V gene: TRBV18; J gene: TRBJ2-5; clone size: once; CDR3 length: 15; D gene: TRBD1; CDR3 DNA: TGTGCCAGCTCACCTGGACAGGGAGGTACGGAGACCCAGTACTTC; CDR3 protein: CASSPGQGGTETQYF
V gene: TRBV7-2; J gene: TRBJ2-7; clone size: once; CDR3 length: 14; D gene: -; CDR3 DNA: TGTGCCAGCAGCCCTTGGACGGGCGTTGGGGAGCAGTACTTC; CDR3 protein: CASSPWTGVGEQYF
V gene: TRBV6-6; J gene: TRBJ1-5; clone size: -; CDR3 length: 15; D gene: TRBD1; CDR3 DNA: TGTGCCAGCAGTAAAGGACAGGGAAACAATCAGCCCCAGCATTTT; CDR3 protein: CASSKGQGNNQPQHF
V gene: TRBV29-1; J gene: TRBJ2-7; clone size: -; CDR3 length: 12; D gene: -; CDR3 DNA: TGCAGCGTTGCACAGGGTACCCACGAGCAGTACTTC; CDR3 protein: CSVAQGTHEQYF
V gene: TRBV5-1; J gene: TRBJ2-3; clone size: -; CDR3 length: 15; D gene: -; CDR3 DNA: TGCGCCAGCAGCTTGGGGGGCGGGAATCCAGATACGCAGTATTTT; CDR3 protein: CASSLGGGNPDTQYF
V gene: TRBV29-1; J gene: TRBJ2-3; clone size: -; CDR3 length: 14; D gene: TRBD2; CDR3 DNA: TGCAGCGTTGAGGAGCGGGGGAATAGGGATACGCAGTATTTT; CDR3 protein: CSVEERGNRDTQYF
V gene: TRBV5-4; J gene: TRBJ2-5; clone size: -; CDR3 length: 16; D gene: -; CDR3 DNA: TGTGCCAGCAGCTTGGCGTGGGGTTGGGGACAAGAGACCCAGTACTTC; CDR3 protein: CASSLAWGWGQETQYF
V gene: TRBV29-1; J gene: TRBJ1-6; clone size: -; CDR3 length: 15; D gene: -; CDR3 DNA: TGCAGCGTTAGAACCTCAGGCTCCTATAATTCACCCCTCCACTTT; CDR3 protein: CSVRTSGSYNSPLHF
V gene: TRBV6-4; J gene: TRBJ2-6; clone size: -; CDR3 length: 16; D gene: -; CDR3 DNA: TGTGCCAGCAGTGACTCTGGAAGCTCTGGGGCCAACGTCCTGACTTTC; CDR3 protein: CASSDSGSSGANVLTF
V gene: TRBV7-3; J gene: TRBJ2-3; clone size: -; CDR3 length: 17; D gene: TRBD1; CDR3 DNA: TGTGCCAGCAGCTTAAAGGGACAGGGATTAAGCACAGATACGCAGTATTTT; CDR3 protein: CASSLKGQGLSTDTQYF
V gene: TRBV9; J gene: TRBJ2-5; clone size: -; CDR3 length: 11; D gene: -; CDR3 DNA: TGTGCCAGCGCCCGGGGGGAGACCCAGTACTTC; CDR3 protein: CASARGETQYF
V gene: TRBV27; J gene: TRBJ2-7; clone size: -; CDR3 length: 15; D gene: -; CDR3 DNA: TGTGCCAGCAGTTCGATCGGGACTTTTTCCTACGAGCAGTACTTC; CDR3 protein: CASSSIGTFSYEQYF
V gene: TRBV2; J gene: TRBJ1-1; clone size: -; CDR3 length: 14; D gene: -; CDR3 DNA: TGTGCCAGCCTACCGCCGGTTAGGGTCATTGAAGCTTTCTTT; CDR3 protein: CASLPPVRVIEAFF
V gene: TRBV5-5; J gene: TRBJ1-1; clone size: once; CDR3 length: 11; D gene: -; CDR3 DNA: TGTGCCAGCAGCGTGGACAGCCAAGCTTTCTTT; CDR3 protein: CASSVDSQAFF
V gene: TRBV7-2; J gene: TRBJ1-1; clone size: -; CDR3 length: 13; D gene: TRBD1; CDR3 DNA: TGTGCCAGCAGCCTGGACAGGGTGGGTGAAGCTTTCTTT; CDR3 protein: CASSLDRVGEAFF